This is a list of T cell receptor beta chains from one sample in a study of neurological immune-mediated disorders. TCRdb re-analysed the 5' RACE reads in MiXCR, keeping a single row per CDR3 protein. Of some 80,000 distinct CDR3 sequences listed, 5.8% are singletons. Sequenced material: PBMCs. The source is a woman between 55 and 75 years old with multiple sclerosis. Each CDR3 is given with its conserved first and last residue. The D gene is left open where the match is weak. The size field is filled for only some rows; it gives once, few, many or a size class.

d_call	j_call	v_call	clone_size	cdr3_nt	cdr3_aa
NA	TRBJ1-4	TRBV28	many	TGTGCCACCCTAGTGGCGGTTAATGAAAAACTGTTTTTT	CATLVAVNEKLFF
TRBD1	TRBJ2-5	TRBV5-1	many	TGCGCCAGCAGCTCCGCCGGGACAGGGGCTTGGGAGACCCAGTACTTC	CASSSAGTGAWETQYF
TRBD1	TRBJ1-5	TRBV12-3/TRBV12-4	many	TGTGCCAGCAGATCGACAGGGTTGGAGGGCAATCAGCCCCAGCATTTT	CASRSTGLEGNQPQHF
TRBD1	TRBJ1-1	TRBV6-5	NA	TGTGCCAGCAAGTACAGGGGCGTGAACACTGAAGCTTTCTTT	CASKYRGVNTEAFF
NA	TRBJ2-7	TRBV3-1	few	TGTGCCAGCAGCCGTAGAGAGTTGAGGGGCGAGCAGTACTTC	CASSRRELRGEQYF
TRBD1	TRBJ2-4	TRBV27	many	TGTGCCAGCAGTCGGGACAGGGGAAAAGCCAAAAACATTCAGTACTTC	CASSRDRGKAKNIQYF
TRBD1	TRBJ2-5	TRBV7-2	many	TGTGCCAGCAGCCCGGACAGGGAATATCAAGAGACCCAGTACTTC	CASSPDREYQETQYF
NA	TRBJ1-2	TRBV6-1	many	TGTGCCAGCAGTGAAGGGACAGTCCCTGGCTACACCTTC	CASSEGTVPGYTF
TRBD2	TRBJ2-7	TRBV7-6	many	TGTGCCAGCAGCCCCCAGGGGGTAGCGGGGGGGCCTTACGAGCAGTACTTC	CASSPQGVAGGPYEQYF
TRBD2	TRBJ2-1	TRBV5-1	many	TGCGCCAGCAGCTCGGGACTAGCGGGGGGGCACAATGAGCAGTTCTTC	CASSSGLAGGHNEQFF
NA	TRBJ1-2	TRBV7-2	many	TGTGCCAGCAGCTTAGGACAATCCGGGACGGATATGGGCTACACCTTC	CASSLGQSGTDMGYTF
NA	TRBJ2-2	TRBV5-6	many	TGTGCCAGCAGCTTGGATACAGGTGGCGGGGAGCTGTTTTTT	CASSLDTGGGELFF
NA	TRBJ2-3	TRBV20-1	many	TGCAGTGCTAGAGATTCCTGGACCCCAGCCGATACGCAGTATTTT	CSARDSWTPADTQYF
TRBD1	TRBJ1-2	TRBV5-1	many	TGCGCCAGCAGCTACCACCCACGGGACAGGGCCTATGGCTACACCTTC	CASSYHPRDRAYGYTF
TRBD2	TRBJ2-5	TRBV28	many	TGTGCCAGCAGTTTAGGGAGTCTAGCGGGGTCCCAAGAGACCCAGTACTTC	CASSLGSLAGSQETQYF
NA	TRBJ2-5	TRBV7-2	many	TGTGCCAGCAGCTTAGACGTGTGGGAGACCCAGTACTTC	CASSLDVWETQYF
NA	TRBJ1-6	TRBV5-1	many	TGCGCCAGCAGCTGGGAGCTGCCTAATTCACCCCTCCACTTT	CASSWELPNSPLHF
NA	TRBJ2-5	TRBV5-1	many	TGCGCCAGCAGCTTGGAAGGGAGACAAGAGACCCAGTACTTC	CASSLEGRQETQYF
NA	TRBJ2-3	TRBV10-3	many	TGTGCCATCAGTGATCCCCAGCCGAGCACAGATACGCAGTATTTT	CAISDPQPSTDTQYF
NA	TRBJ2-7	TRBV7-9	many	TGTGCCAGCAGCTCCTCAGGTCCCGGGCAGTACTTC	CASSSSGPGQYF
NA	TRBJ2-5	TRBV5-1	many	TGCGCCAGCAGCTTGCCGGGTAGGGAGACCCAGTACTTC	CASSLPGRETQYF
NA	TRBJ2-7	TRBV3-1	NA	TGTGCCAGCAGCCAAACAGAATACGAGCAGTACTTC	CASSQTEYEQYF
NA	TRBJ1-6	TRBV5-1	many	TGCGCCAGCAGCTTGGCCGAGACGCGAAATTCACCCCTCCACTTT	CASSLAETRNSPLHF
TRBD1	TRBJ2-2	TRBV3-1	many	TGTGCCAGCAGCGATATATCCGGGACAGCGAACACCGGGGAGCTGTTTTTT	CASSDISGTANTGELFF
NA	TRBJ1-1	TRBV5-1	many	TGCGCCAGCAGCTTGGAGATCGGGAACACTGAAGCTTTCTTT	CASSLEIGNTEAFF
NA	TRBJ2-1	TRBV27	many	TGTGCCAGCAGTTTATTACCCGGTAGCTCCTACAATGAGCAGTTCTTC	CASSLLPGSSYNEQFF
NA	TRBJ2-3	TRBV10-3	many	TGTGCCATCAGTGAGTCCGGTAGCACAGATACGCAGTATTTT	CAISESGSTDTQYF
TRBD1	TRBJ2-1	TRBV28	many	TGTGCCAGCAGTTTACCAGGGGGCCGCGAGTTCTTC	CASSLPGGREFF
NA	TRBJ1-1	TRBV18	NA	TGTGCCAGCTCAATCGGGGAGAACACTGAAGCTTTCTTT	CASSIGENTEAFF
NA	TRBJ1-5	TRBV28	many	TGTGCCAGCCCACCGGGGGGGAACTATGAAAGCAATCAGCCCCAGCATTTT	CASPPGGNYESNQPQHF
TRBD1	TRBJ1-2	TRBV15	many	TGTGCCACCAGCAGAGAAGGTCAGGGGGCGCATGGCTACACCTTC	CATSREGQGAHGYTF
NA	TRBJ2-1	TRBV28	many	TGTGCCAGCAATCCGGGATATAGCAATGAGCAGTTCTTC	CASNPGYSNEQFF
TRBD2	TRBJ2-3	TRBV5-1	NA	TGCGCCAGCAGCGGAGGACTAGCGGGGCCCACAGATACGCAGTATTTT	CASSGGLAGPTDTQYF
TRBD1	TRBJ1-1	TRBV6-1	NA	TGTGCCAGCAGAGGGACAGATTCGAACACTGAAGCTTTCTTT	CASRGTDSNTEAFF
TRBD1	TRBJ2-2	TRBV5-6	many	TGTGCCAGCAGCGAGCGCGGGACAGGGGGCACCGGGGAGCTGTTTTTT	CASSERGTGGTGELFF
NA	TRBJ2-6	TRBV5-1	many	TGCGCCAGCAGCAGAGGGAACGCTGGGGCCAACGTCCTGACTTTC	CASSRGNAGANVLTF
NA	TRBJ2-1	TRBV3-1	NA	TGTGCCAGCAGAAAGGGCACGAACTACAATGAGCAGTTCTTC	CASRKGTNYNEQFF
NA	TRBJ1-1	TRBV7-9	many	TGTGCCAGCATCCTCTCCGGGACAATGAACACTGAAGCTTTCTTT	CASILSGTMNTEAFF
NA	TRBJ2-2	TRBV28	many	TGTGCCAGCAGGGGTGGGGACCGGACCGGGGAGCTGTTTTTT	CASRGGDRTGELFF
TRBD1	TRBJ2-3	TRBV11-2	many	TGTGCCAGCAGCTTAGGGGGACAGGGTTGGGATACGCAGTATTTT	CASSLGGQGWDTQYF
NA	TRBJ2-3	TRBV20-1	many	TGCAGTGCTAGAGACCCCGGGGGGCTTCTCAGCACAGATACGCAGTATTTT	CSARDPGGLLSTDTQYF
NA	TRBJ1-1	TRBV28	many	TGTGCCAGCAGTTCTTCCGCCCGGGGCACTGAAGCTTTCTTT	CASSSSARGTEAFF
NA	TRBJ2-5	TRBV5-1	NA	TGCGCCAGCGGTGAACAGGGCCAAGAGACCCAGTACTTC	CASGEQGQETQYF
NA	TRBJ2-7	TRBV5-1	many	TGCGCCAGCAGACCCGCGAGGGGGGCCAACGAGCAGTACTTC	CASRPARGANEQYF
NA	TRBJ1-5	TRBV10-3	many	TGTGCCATCAGTGAGGGGCAAGCCAGCAATCAGCCCCAGCATTTT	CAISEGQASNQPQHF
TRBD2	TRBJ2-2	TRBV5-6	NA	TGTGCCAGCAGCTTGCGGACTAGCGGGACGAACACCGGGGAGCTGTTTTTT	CASSLRTSGTNTGELFF
TRBD1	TRBJ1-2	TRBV3-1	many	TGTGCCAGCAGCCTGAGAGCCGGGACAGGGAAATATGGCTACACCTTC	CASSLRAGTGKYGYTF
NA	TRBJ2-3	TRBV9	many	TGTGCCAGCAGCGTAGAGGGCCCTAGCACAGATACGCAGTATTTT	CASSVEGPSTDTQYF
TRBD1	TRBJ1-3	TRBV20-1	many	TGCAGTGCTAGTCCGGTGGGGGGACAGGGTTTGGCTGGAAACACCATATATTTT	CSASPVGGQGLAGNTIYF
NA	TRBJ1-3	TRBV7-9	many	TGTGCCAGCAGCTTAGTTGCCGGTGGAAACACCATATATTTT	CASSLVAGGNTIYF
NA	TRBJ2-7	TRBV6-5	many	TGTGCCAGCAGTTACTCCTGGACCGGCCGCGAGCAGTACTTC	CASSYSWTGREQYF
NA	TRBJ2-5	TRBV7-9	many	TGTGCCAGCAGCTCCCGAAACCAGAGGTGGCAAGAGACCCAGTACTTC	CASSSRNQRWQETQYF
TRBD1	TRBJ2-7	TRBV10-3	many	TGTGCCATCAGTGAAGGGACAGGGCGCTACGAGCAGTACTTC	CAISEGTGRYEQYF
TRBD1	TRBJ2-7	TRBV7-6	many	TGTGCCAGCAGCCGGGACAGGGGGGCCTACGAGCAGTACTTC	CASSRDRGAYEQYF
TRBD2	TRBJ2-1	TRBV20-1	many	TGCAGTGCCACTAGCGGGGGGGCAATCGATGAGCAGTTCTTC	CSATSGGAIDEQFF
TRBD2	TRBJ2-3	TRBV5-1	many	TGCGCCAGCAGCTTGAGAGCGGGGGGGGACACAGATACGCAGTATTTT	CASSLRAGGDTDTQYF